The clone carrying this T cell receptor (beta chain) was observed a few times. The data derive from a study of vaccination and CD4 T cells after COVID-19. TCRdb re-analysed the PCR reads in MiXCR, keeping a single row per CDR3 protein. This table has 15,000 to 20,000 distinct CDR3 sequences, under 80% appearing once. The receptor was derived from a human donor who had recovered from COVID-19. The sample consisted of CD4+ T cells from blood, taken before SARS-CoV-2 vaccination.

The chain's CDR3 is CASKFTLSYEQYF. DNA of the CDR3: TGTGCCAGCAAATTCACGCTCTCTTACGAGCAGTACTTC. The rearrangement uses TRBV6-2 or TRBV6-3 and TRBJ2-7; no reliable D call. The CDR3 spans 13 residues. Germline V gives CDR1 MNHEY, CDR2 SVGEGT. Trimming took 7 bases from V and 4 from J, leaving 14 bases between them.